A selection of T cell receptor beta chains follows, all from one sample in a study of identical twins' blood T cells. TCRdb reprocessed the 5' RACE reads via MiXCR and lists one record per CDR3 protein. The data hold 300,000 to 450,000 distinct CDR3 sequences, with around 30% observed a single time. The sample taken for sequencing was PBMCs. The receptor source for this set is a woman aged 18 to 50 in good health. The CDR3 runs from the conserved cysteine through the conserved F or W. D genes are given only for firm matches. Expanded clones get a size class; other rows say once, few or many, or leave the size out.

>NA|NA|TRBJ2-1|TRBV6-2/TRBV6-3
CASRDSGLDEQFF
TGTGCCAGCAGGGATTCAGGGTTAGATGAGCAGTTCTTC
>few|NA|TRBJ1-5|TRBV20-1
CSARDHAPGGYSNQPQHF
TGCAGTGCTAGAGATCATGCTCCGGGAGGCTATAGCAATCAGCCCCAGCATTTT
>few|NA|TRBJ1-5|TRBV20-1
CSANGPAGPQHF
TGCAGTGCTAACGGGCCCGCAGGGCCCCAGCATTTT
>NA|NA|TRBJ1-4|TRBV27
CASSWVGATNEKLFF
TGTGCCAGCAGTTGGGTAGGGGCAACTAATGAAAAACTGTTTTTT
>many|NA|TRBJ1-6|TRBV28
CASSSPGYNSPLHF
TGTGCCAGCAGTTCACCGGGCTATAATTCACCCCTCCACTTT
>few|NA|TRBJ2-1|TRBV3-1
CASSRGETRNNEQFF
TGTGCCAGCAGCAGAGGGGAGACGAGAAACAATGAGCAGTTCTTC
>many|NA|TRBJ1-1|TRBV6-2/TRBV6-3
CASSGQNTEAFF
TGTGCCAGCAGTGGACAGAACACTGAAGCTTTCTTT
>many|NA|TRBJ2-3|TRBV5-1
CASRSEGDTQYF
TGCGCCAGCAGGTCGGAAGGGGATACGCAGTATTTT
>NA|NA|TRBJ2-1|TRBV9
CASSVGSVDEQFF
TGTGCCAGCAGCGTAGGTTCGGTCGATGAGCAGTTCTTC
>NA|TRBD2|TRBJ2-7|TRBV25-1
CASSSAGALYEQYF
TGTGCCAGCAGCTCAGCGGGGGCCCTATACGAGCAGTACTTC
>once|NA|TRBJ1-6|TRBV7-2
CASSFSSGPLHF
TGTGCCAGCAGCTTCTCTAGTGGACCCCTCCACTTT
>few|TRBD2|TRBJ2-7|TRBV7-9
CASRDPGLGYEQYF
TGTGCCAGCAGGGATCCGGGACTAGGTTACGAGCAGTACTTC
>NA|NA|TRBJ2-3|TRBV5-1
CASSFISSSSTDTQYF
TGCGCCAGCAGCTTTATCTCCTCTTCTAGCACAGATACGCAGTATTTT
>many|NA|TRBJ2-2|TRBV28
CASSFIIQGGTGELFF
TGTGCCAGCAGTTTCATCATCCAGGGGGGCACCGGGGAGCTGTTTTTT
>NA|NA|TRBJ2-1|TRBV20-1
CSASLRHNEQFF
TGCAGTGCTAGTTTGCGGCACAATGAGCAGTTCTTC
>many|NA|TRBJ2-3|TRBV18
CASSPSTDTQYF
TGTGCCAGCAGTCCTAGCACAGATACGCAGTATTTT
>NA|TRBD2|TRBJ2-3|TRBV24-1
CATSDSTSGIGDTQYF
TGTGCCACCAGTGATTCGACTAGCGGGATTGGGGATACGCAGTATTTT
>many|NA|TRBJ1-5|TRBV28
CASSSVRAGNQPQHF
TGTGCCAGCAGTTCAGTTAGGGCAGGAAATCAGCCCCAGCATTTT
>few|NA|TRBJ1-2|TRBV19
CASTVTSYGYTF
TGTGCCAGTACGGTTACATCTTATGGCTACACCTTC
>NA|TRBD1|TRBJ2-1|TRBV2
CASRQGPAEAFF
TGTGCCAGCCGACAGGGACCGGCGGAGGCGTTCTTC
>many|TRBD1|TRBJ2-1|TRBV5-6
CASSLVIERTGGYNEQFF
TGTGCCAGCAGCTTAGTGATTGAGAGGACAGGGGGCTATAATGAGCAGTTCTTC
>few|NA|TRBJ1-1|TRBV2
CASSLQIGTMNTEAFF
TGTGCCAGCAGCCTCCAGATCGGGACAATGAACACTGAAGCTTTCTTT
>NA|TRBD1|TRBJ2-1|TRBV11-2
CASNGQGRWDEQFF
TGTGCCAGCAACGGACAGGGTCGGTGGGATGAGCAGTTCTTC
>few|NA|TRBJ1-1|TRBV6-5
CASSYTRGAEAFF
TGTGCCAGCAGTTATACCCGAGGGGCTGAAGCTTTCTTT
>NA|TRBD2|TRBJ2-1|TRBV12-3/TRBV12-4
CASSFPGLAGSNEQFF
TGTGCCAGCAGTTTCCCTGGACTAGCGGGGTCAAATGAGCAGTTCTTC
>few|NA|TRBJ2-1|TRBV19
CASSTAGGGSYEQFF
TGTGCCAGTAGTACAGCCGGAGGGGGAAGCTATGAGCAGTTCTTC
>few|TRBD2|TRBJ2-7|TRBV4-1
CASSPLLAGDNEQYF
TGCGCCAGCAGCCCATTACTAGCGGGAGATAACGAGCAGTACTTC
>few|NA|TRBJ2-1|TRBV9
CASSVSNNNEQFF
TGTGCCAGCAGCGTCTCTAACAACAATGAGCAGTTCTTC
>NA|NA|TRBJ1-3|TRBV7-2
CASSWGSGNTIYF
TGTGCCAGCAGCTGGGGCTCTGGAAACACCATATATTTT
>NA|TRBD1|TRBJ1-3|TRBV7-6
CASSPRTGIGNTIYF
TGTGCCAGCAGCCCCAGGACAGGGATCGGAAACACCATATATTTT
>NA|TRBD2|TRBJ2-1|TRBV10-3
CAISDLTSGRFNEQFF
TGTGCCATCAGTGACCTGACTAGCGGGAGATTCAATGAGCAGTTCTTC
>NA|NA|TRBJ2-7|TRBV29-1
CSVILASSSYEQYF
TGCAGCGTTATTCTAGCGTCCTCCTCCTACGAGCAGTACTTC
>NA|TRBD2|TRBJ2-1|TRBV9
CASSVGPLAGADNEQFF
TGTGCCAGCAGCGTTGGACCTCTAGCGGGAGCCGACAATGAGCAGTTCTTC
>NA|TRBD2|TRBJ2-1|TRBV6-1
CASSPRLAGGYNEQFF
TGTGCCAGCAGTCCCCGACTAGCGGGAGGGTACAATGAGCAGTTCTTC
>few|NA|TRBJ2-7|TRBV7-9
CASSPSGLQGSYEQYF
TGTGCCAGCAGCCCATCGGGACTGCAAGGCTCCTACGAGCAGTACTTC
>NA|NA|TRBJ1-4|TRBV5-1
CASSLRARGTTNEKLFF
TGCGCCAGCAGCTTAAGAGCCAGGGGTACAACTAATGAAAAACTGTTTTTT
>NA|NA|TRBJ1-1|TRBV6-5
CASSYSPPGRGTEAFF
TGTGCCAGCAGTTACTCCCCCCCGGGGAGGGGCACTGAAGCTTTCTTT
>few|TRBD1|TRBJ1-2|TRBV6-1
CASETGASGYGYTF
TGTGCCAGCGAGACAGGGGCCTCCGGCTATGGCTACACCTTC
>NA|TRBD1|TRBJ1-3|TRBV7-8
CASSSNRGFGNTIYF
TGTGCCAGCAGCTCTAACAGGGGGTTTGGAAACACCATATATTTT
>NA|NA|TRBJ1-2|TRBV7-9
CASSLIYGYTF
TGTGCCAGCAGCTTAATCTATGGCTACACCTTC
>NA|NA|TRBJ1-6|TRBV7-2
CASRSTGGSYNSPLHF
TGTGCCAGCAGATCGACAGGCGGGTCCTATAATTCACCCCTCCACTTT
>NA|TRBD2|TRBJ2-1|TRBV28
CASFRREKSNEQFF
TGTGCCAGCTTCCGGCGGGAGAAGAGCAATGAGCAGTTCTTC
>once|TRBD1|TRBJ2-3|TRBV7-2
CASSPHRGRVADTQYF
TGTGCCAGCAGCCCACACAGGGGGCGCGTAGCAGATACGCAGTATTTT
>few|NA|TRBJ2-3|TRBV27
CASSLGGWTDTQYF
TGTGCCAGCAGTTTAGGGGGGTGGACAGATACGCAGTATTTT
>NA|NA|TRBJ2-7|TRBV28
CATMGRAYEQYF
TGTGCCACCATGGGAAGAGCCTACGAGCAGTACTTC
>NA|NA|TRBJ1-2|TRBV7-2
CASSRLDRKGYGYTF
TGTGCCAGCAGCCGATTAGACAGGAAAGGCTATGGCTACACCTTC
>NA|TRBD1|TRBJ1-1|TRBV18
CASSRTGGIDTEAFF
TGTGCCAGCTCACGTACAGGGGGCATTGACACTGAAGCTTTCTTT
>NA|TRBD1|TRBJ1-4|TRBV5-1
CASSLDPGSGGADEKLFF
TGCGCCAGCAGCTTGGACCCGGGATCAGGGGGCGCAGATGAAAAACTGTTTTTT
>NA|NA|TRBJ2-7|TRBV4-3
CASSHKGDYYEQYF
TGCGCCAGCAGCCACAAGGGCGATTACTACGAGCAGTACTTC
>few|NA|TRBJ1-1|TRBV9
CASSVGAANTEAFF
TGTGCCAGCAGCGTAGGGGCTGCGAACACTGAAGCTTTCTTT
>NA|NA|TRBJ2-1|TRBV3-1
CASSQVPERGNEQFF
TGTGCCAGCAGCCAAGTTCCGGAGAGAGGGAATGAGCAGTTCTTC
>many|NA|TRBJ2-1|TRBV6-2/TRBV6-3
CASSYRDSYNEQFF
TGTGCCAGCAGTTACCGGGACTCCTACAATGAGCAGTTCTTC
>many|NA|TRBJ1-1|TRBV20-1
CSARRQVVNTEAFF
TGCAGTGCTAGAAGACAGGTAGTGAACACTGAAGCTTTCTTT